This entry lists 25 T cell receptor delta chains sequenced from one sample in a study of γδ T cells in repeated Plasmodium falciparum infection. TCRdb applied CATT to the multiplex PCR reads for clone calling. This table has roughly 86,000 delta-chain clones, 1.4% appearing once. Gammadelta T cells were flow-sorted from PBMC into Vgamma9/Vdelta2+ and Vdelta2-negative populations for bulk analysis. Material: gamma-delta T cells from blood. The receptor set was obtained from a pool of human donors (malaria-infected and uninfected, not separated).

A word on this clone: For this DNA, TCRdb reports the protein of a much larger clone, which diverges at residue 15, most likely from a read error; the protein presented here is translated directly from the DNA. The chain employs TRDV2 and TRDJ2, with 9 bases matching TRDD3. Matching the DNA to germline supplied the J gene, which TCRdb does not give. V was pared by 0 bases and J by 4 bases, with 20 bases of the junction left unmatched. The CDR3 runs 21 residues. Per the germline V gene, CDR1 is GEAIGNYY and CDR2 is EKD. CDR3 sequence: CACDTFLDWGTRAYSTAQLFF. As DNA, the CDR3 is TGTGCCTGTGACACCTTCCTTGACTGGGGGACAAGGGCCTATTCGACAGCACAACTCTTCTTT.

This clone was found a few times. Only one base separates this from a far larger clonotype, so it likely reflects a read error. Other DNA sequences from this sample encode an identical CDR3 as well. The chain joins TRDV1 to TRDJ1; 7 bases line up with TRDD3. The J gene, left out of TCRdb, was set here by checking the DNA against germline. The germline gives CDR1 TSWWSYY, CDR2 QGS. The CDR3 runs to 17 residues. The CDR3 is CALGDVPGGLYTDKLIF. CDR3 DNA: TGCGCTCTTGGGGACGTCCCTGGGGGTTTGTACACCGATAAACTCATCTTT.

There are a few counts of this clone. The protein recorded in TCRdb matches a much larger clone and deviates from this DNA's translation at residue 12, suggesting a read error; the protein here is obtained by translating the DNA. The rearrangement uses TRDV1 and TRDJ1; TRDD3 agrees at 9 bases. The J gene, not given by TCRdb, was assigned here from a germline match of the nucleotide sequence. The ends lost 2 bases at V and 1 base at J; junction bases unmatched: 14. This CDR3 is 19 amino acids long. CDR1 and CDR2 from the germline V gene are TSWWSYY and QGS. The CDR3, as DNA: TGTGCTCTTGGGGAAAGGATGACTAGGGGGATACTGGCCACCGATAAACTCATCTTT. Protein sequence: CALGERMTRGILATDKLIF.

A note on this clone: Translating this DNA gives a protein that differs at residue 7 from the TCRdb one, which belongs to a much larger clone; a read error is likely, and the protein shown is this translation. This CDR3 is CACDDALYTGGYSPSSPKLIF. The CDR3 nucleotides read TGTGCCTGTGACGACGCACTCTATACTGGGGGATACAGCCCCTCGTCTCCTAAACTCATCTTT. The rearrangement links TRDV2 to TRDJ1; TRDD3 matches at 12 bases. The J gene, left out of TCRdb, was set here by checking the DNA against germline. Trimming removed 3 bases from V and 7 bases from J; junction bases left unmatched: 26. This CDR3 is 21 amino acids long. Germline CDR1 and CDR2: GEAIGNYY and EKD.

In this sample, this clone turned up a few times. TCRdb records a much larger clone's protein for this DNA, with a difference at residue 18 that likely arises from a read error; the protein given is the translation of the DNA. The chain links TRDV1 to TRDJ1, with 12 bases matching TRDD3. The J gene, not given by TCRdb, was assigned here from a germline match of the nucleotide sequence. This CDR3 region has 24 residues. The junction had 26 bases not matched to a gene; V was cut back by 2 bases and J by 1 base. The V gene's germline CDR1 is TSWWSYY and CDR2 QGS. DNA of the CDR3: TGTGCTCTTGGGGAAGTTTTCCTACGAGTCCCTGGGGGATACGACCAGCCCCCCACCGATAAACTCATCTTT. Protein: CALGEVFLRVPGGYDQPPTDKLIF.

This clone was seen many times. The protein held in TCRdb is that of a much larger clone and does not match this DNA's translation at residue 6, likely because of a read error; the protein shown is translated from the DNA. The V gene is TRDV1, the J gene TRDJ1, with TRDD2 matching over 7 bases. V gave up 1 base and J gave up 0 bases; unmatched junction bases: 14. The CDR3 has 19 amino acids. Germline V gene data show CDR1 as TSWWSYY and CDR2 as QGS. CDR3 DNA: TGTGCTCTTGGGGAACCTCCGGCCTTCCTTTCCCCATACACCGATAAACTCATCTTT. Its translation: CALGEPPAFLSPYTDKLIF.

Note on this clone: TCRdb records a much larger clone's protein for this DNA, with a difference at residue 7 that likely arises from a read error; the protein given is the translation of the DNA. The CDR3 loop is CASQGGWYTDKLIF. CDR3 nucleotide sequence: TGTGCCTCCCAGGGGGGTTGGTACACCGATAAACTCATCTTT. The chain uses TRDV3 and TRDJ1; maybe TRDD3 (5 bases). CDR3 length: 14 amino acids. The germline V gene encodes CDR1 TVYSNPD and CDR2 GDNSRS (reference sequence). Trimming stripped 4 bases from V and 0 bases from J, with 15 bases between.

Concerning this clone: A read error is the likely source, as a far larger clone sits one nucleotide away. The sample has other DNA sequences that encode this CDR3 too. The V call is TRDV2, the J call TRDJ1, with 9 bases identical to TRDD3. CDR1 is GEAIGNYY, CDR2 EKD, per germline. Trimming took 0 bases from V and 0 from J; bases not matched to a gene: 16. The CDR3 length is 20 residues. In nucleotides, the CDR3 is TGTGCCTGTGACACCGTTGGGGGACTGGGGGACATTCCCGACACCGATAAACTCATCTTT. Its translation is CACDTVGGLGDIPDTDKLIF.

A remark on this clone: The amino acid sequence in TCRdb belongs to a much larger clone and departs from this DNA's translation at residue 10, likely a sequencing read error; the sequence shown is translated from the DNA. V usage is TRDV2 and J usage is TRDJ1, with D possibly matching TRDD3 (5 bases). As TCRdb names no J gene, one was assigned here on the basis of a DNA match to germline. Germline V gene data show CDR1 as GEAIGNYY and CDR2 as EKD. The CDR3 is 17 amino acids. Deletions cut 4 bases from V and 0 bases from J, with 20 bases between. CDR3 in DNA: TGTGCCTGTGATCGCCTTGGGGTGGGGCGGGACACCGATAAACTCATCTTT. Its protein is CACDRLGVGRDTDKLIF.

This clone was seen more than once but under ten times. A read error likely explains why the TCRdb protein, taken from a much larger clone, differs from this DNA's translation at residue 4; the protein shown is translated from the DNA. The chain uses TRDV1 and TRDJ1; 8 bases are a match to TRDD3. The J gene, not given by TCRdb, was assigned here from a germline match of the nucleotide sequence. Germline V gene sequence: CDR1 TSWWSYY, CDR2 QGS. The CDR3 covers 24 residues. In nucleotides, the CDR3 is TGTGCTCTTAGGGAACTTCTAATTTTTCCGCTGCCACGGTGGGATACGCCCCACACCGATAAACTCATCTTT. It codes for CALRELLIFPLPRWDTPHTDKLIF.

This clone was recorded at least ten times. It differs at one base from a far larger clone, so likely a read error. Other DNA sequences from this sample encode an identical CDR3 as well. The rearrangement uses TRDV2 and TRDJ1; 11 bases match TRDD3. Germline CDR1 is GEAIGNYY and CDR2 is EKD. There are 19 residues in the CDR3. V shed 7 bases and J 0 bases; nucleotides not matched to a gene: 18. The CDR3, as DNA: TGTGCCTGCGACCCTATGCTTCTGGGGGATACCCCGTACACCGATAAACTCATCTTT. Protein: CACDPMLLGDTPYTDKLIF.

The J gene is TRDJ1, the V gene TRDV2, with 9 bases matching TRDD3. Here the J gene was assigned by germline matching of the DNA, as TCRdb has none. The J segment lost 0 bases and the V segment lost 1 base, leaving 20 bases of the junction unmatched. Germline CDR1 GEAIGNYY, CDR2 EKD. The CDR3 is made up of 21 amino acids. This chain's CDR3 is CACDTLTGDTGAPGDTDKLIF. Written as DNA, the CDR3 is TGTGCCTGTGACACTCTTACTGGGGATACGGGGGCCCCGGGGGACACCGATAAACTCATCTTT.

As concerns this clone: This DNA's translation and the protein TCRdb lists, from a much larger clone, do not match at residue 4, likely due to a read error; the protein shown is translated from the DNA. V is TRDV1 and J is TRDJ1, with 8 positions matching TRDD3. The germline V gene encodes CDR1 TSWWSYY and CDR2 QGS. The CDR3 totals 23 residues. The DNA for the CDR3 is TGTGCTCTTGAGGAAAAGGTCCTACGTGCGTTTGAGTTCTGGGGATACTGTTCAGATAAACTCATCTTT. Translation gives CALEEKVLRAFEFWGYCSDKLIF.

Turning to this clone: TCRdb's listed protein matches a much larger clone and diverges from this DNA's translation at residue 3, likely through a read error; the protein shown comes from the DNA. The chain has TRDV2 and TRDJ1; 13 bases align to TRDD3. The J gene was missing in TCRdb and was found by matching the end of the DNA to germline. The CDR3 runs 24 residues. CDR1 is GEAIGNYY and CDR2 is EKD in the germline V gene. DNA of the CDR3: TGTGCCCGTGACACTGGCCCTATTTCCGGCAAAGTACTGGGGGATACGCTAAACTCCGATAAACTCATCTTT. Translating it yields CARDTGPISGKVLGDTLNSDKLIF.

For the V gene the call is TRDV1; the J gene has no call; the D call of TRDD3 is as the table states it, not checked on the DNA. CDR1 is TSWWSYY, CDR2 QGS, per germline. The CDR3 spans 18 residues. The DNA of the CDR3 is TGTGCTCTTGGAAGATGTGTGTTCCGCTGGGGGATAACCGATAAACTCACCTTT. Translating it yields CALGRCVFRWGITDKLTF.

In its sample, this clone is medium-sized. V is TRDV2 and J is TRDJ1; 12 bases agree with TRDD3. The germline V gene has CDR1 GEAIGNYY and CDR2 EKD. CDR3 size: 14 residues. J gave up 7 bases and V 3 bases, and 5 bases lay outside the gene matches. CDR3: CACDLLGDTPKLIF. DNA for the CDR3: TGTGCCTGTGACCTACTGGGGGATACCCCTAAACTCATCTTT.

This clone appeared a few times. This likely stems from a read error, as it lies one base from a far larger clone. The identical CDR3 is also encoded by other nucleotide sequences in the sample. This chain uses TRDV1 with TRDJ1, with a tentative D call TRDD3 (5 bases). The J gene comes from matching the DNA to germline here; TCRdb lacks it. The CDR3 covers 15 residues. Per germline, CDR1 TSWWSYY and CDR2 QGS. The CDR3 spells CALGVDRGPRTKLIF. The CDR3 bases are TGTGCTCTCGGGGTAGACAGGGGGCCGCGGACCAAACTCATCTTT.

As concerns this clone: TCRdb assigns this DNA the protein of a much larger clone, which departs from its translation at residue 14; this likely reflects a read error, and the protein shown comes from translating the DNA. V usage is TRDV3 and J usage is TRDJ1; D may be TRDD3 (6 bases). The germline gives CDR1 TVYSNPD, CDR2 GDNSRS (reference sequence). The CDR3 has 18 residues. The CDR3: CAFNWSWGLHLYTNKLIF. CDR3 DNA sequence: TGTGCCTTTAATTGGAGCTGGGGACTTCACTTGTACACCAATAAACTCATCTTT. Full variable domain (outside the CDR3, taken from reference TRDV3 and TRDJ1): CDKVTQSSPDQTVASGSEVVLLCTYDTVYSNPDLFWYRIRPDYSFQFVFYGDNSRSEGADFTQGRFSVKHILTQKAFHLVISPVRTEDSATYYCAFNWSWGLHLYTNKLIFGKGTRVTVEP.

In the case of this clone: It is likely a read error: a sequence one base away is far more abundant. Other nucleotide sequences in the sample specify the same CDR3. This sequence joins TRDV2 and TRDJ2, with D uncertain. TCRdb leaves out the J gene; it was filled in here by matching the DNA to germline. The germline CDR1 and CDR2 sequences are GEAIGNYY and EKD. The CDR3 runs to 17 residues. The CDR3 nucleotides read TGTGCCTGTGACACCGGCCGGGCGTTAGCTTTGACAGCGCAACTCTTCTTT. Translating it yields CACDTGRALALTAQLFF.

This clone was seen only a few times. A read error may be the cause here, since a much bigger clone is one base away. The chain joins TRDV1 to TRDJ1; perhaps TRDD2 as D (9 bases). TCRdb lists no J gene, so it was determined here by aligning the DNA to germline. The CDR3 has 21 amino acids. Germline CDR1 and CDR2: TSWWSYY and QGS. As DNA, the CDR3 is TGCGCTCTTGGGGACCCACCTTCCTACGGACTCTGGGGGAATCACACCGATAAACTCATCTTT. Translation: CALGDPPSYGLWGNHTDKLIF.

This clone was counted only a few times. TCRdb's protein for this DNA is that of a much larger clone and differs from the translation at residue 12, likely a read error; the protein shown is the DNA translation. The J gene is TRDJ1, the V gene TRDV3; 9 positions agree with TRDD3. The CDR3 has 15 amino acids. Looked up from germline, CDR1 is TVYSNPD and CDR2 is GDNSRS (reference sequence). This CDR3 reads CAFVAQGGYRDRLIF. CDR3 bases: TGTGCCTTCGTAGCCCAGGGGGGATACCGCGATAGACTCATCTTT.

A remark on this clone: The mismatch at residue 6 between this DNA's translation and the TCRdb protein of a much larger clone likely reflects a read error; the protein shown is translated from the DNA. J is TRDJ1 and V is TRDV2; 11 nucleotides align to TRDD3. TCRdb lists no J gene, so it was determined here by aligning the DNA to germline. The germline V gene encodes CDR1 GEAIGNYY and CDR2 EKD. Trimming removed 2 bases from V and 6 bases from J; junction bases left unmatched: 7. The CDR3 length is 15 residues. The CDR3 reads CACDIGALGDNKLIF. The CDR3 region has the DNA TGTGCCTGTGACATCGGCGCACTGGGGGATAATAAACTCATCTTT.

About this clone itself: TCRdb records a much larger clone's protein for this DNA, with a difference at residue 9 that likely arises from a read error; the protein given is the translation of the DNA. V gene TRDV2 combines with J gene TRDJ3, with D uncertain. The CDR3 is 19 amino acids. Trimming pared 1 base from V and 0 bases from J, leaving 15 bases between. Germline CDR1 is GEAIGNYY and CDR2 is EKD. Here the CDR3 reads CACDTGGPPSSWDTRQMFF. The DNA for the CDR3 is TGTGCCTGTGACACGGGTGGGCCCCCTAGCTCCTGGGACACCCGACAGATGTTTTTC.

About this clone itself: The protein that TCRdb holds for this DNA derives from a much larger clone and differs from the translated DNA at residue 8, which likely indicates a read error; the protein shown here is translated from the DNA. The genes are TRDV1 and TRDJ1, with D perhaps TRDD3 (6 bases). The J gene is absent in TCRdb and was assigned here via DNA matching to germline. Trimming removed 5 bases at V and 8 bases at J, with 24 bases between. The CDR3 contains 16 residues. Germline V gene data show CDR1 as TSWWSYY and CDR2 as QGS. The CDR3 nucleotides read TGTGCTCTTGGGATCCGAACTAGGGGATTATCCGCCAAACTCATCTTT. This codes for CALGIRTRGLSAKLIF.

This clone was seen a few times. A read error is the likely source, as a far larger clone sits one nucleotide away. Other DNA sequences in the sample encode the same CDR3. The chain joins TRDV1 to TRDJ1; TRDD3 agrees at 7 bases. TCRdb leaves out the J gene; it was filled in here by matching the DNA to germline. The CDR3 has 22 amino acids. Germline values: CDR1 TSWWSYY, CDR2 QGS. The V and J ends lost 3 bases and 3 bases, in that order; junction bases with no gene match: 28. CDR3 region: CALGDGILLPQYWGTLPDKLIF. As DNA, the CDR3 is TGTGCTCTTGGGGATGGAATCCTTCTGCCGCAGTACTGGGGAACACTACCCGATAAACTCATCTTT.